This entry features one T cell receptor beta chain sequence. Produced via immunoSEQ multiplex PCR; TCRdb's table is partial and in-frame only. In the table there are about 21,000 clones, nearly 90% of which are singletons. These data come from a study of T cell changes during pregnancy in multiple sclerosis. V gave up 0 bases and J gave up 2 bases, with 13 bases separating them. This CDR3 has 16 residues. Germline V gene data show CDR1 as SNHLY and CDR2 as FYNNEI. The origin of this receptor is a female donor in good health, enrolled as a control in a pregnancy study. Sequencing was performed on CD8+ T cells from peripheral blood mononuclear cells, taken in the second trimester of pregnancy. V is TRBV2 and J is TRBJ1-1; D might be TRBD1 (6 bases). CDR3 protein: CASSEAPGQLNTEAFF. In DNA form, the CDR3 reads TGTGCCAGCAGTGAAGCGCCTGGACAGCTAAACACTGAAGCTTTCTTT. The whole variable domain, remainder taken from reference TRBV2 and TRBJ1-1, is EPEVTQTPSHQVTQMGQEVILRCVPISNHLYFYWYRQILGQKVEFLVSFYNNEISEKSEIFDDQFSVERPDGSNFTLKIRSTKLEDSAMYFCASSEAPGQLNTEAFFGQGTRLTVV.